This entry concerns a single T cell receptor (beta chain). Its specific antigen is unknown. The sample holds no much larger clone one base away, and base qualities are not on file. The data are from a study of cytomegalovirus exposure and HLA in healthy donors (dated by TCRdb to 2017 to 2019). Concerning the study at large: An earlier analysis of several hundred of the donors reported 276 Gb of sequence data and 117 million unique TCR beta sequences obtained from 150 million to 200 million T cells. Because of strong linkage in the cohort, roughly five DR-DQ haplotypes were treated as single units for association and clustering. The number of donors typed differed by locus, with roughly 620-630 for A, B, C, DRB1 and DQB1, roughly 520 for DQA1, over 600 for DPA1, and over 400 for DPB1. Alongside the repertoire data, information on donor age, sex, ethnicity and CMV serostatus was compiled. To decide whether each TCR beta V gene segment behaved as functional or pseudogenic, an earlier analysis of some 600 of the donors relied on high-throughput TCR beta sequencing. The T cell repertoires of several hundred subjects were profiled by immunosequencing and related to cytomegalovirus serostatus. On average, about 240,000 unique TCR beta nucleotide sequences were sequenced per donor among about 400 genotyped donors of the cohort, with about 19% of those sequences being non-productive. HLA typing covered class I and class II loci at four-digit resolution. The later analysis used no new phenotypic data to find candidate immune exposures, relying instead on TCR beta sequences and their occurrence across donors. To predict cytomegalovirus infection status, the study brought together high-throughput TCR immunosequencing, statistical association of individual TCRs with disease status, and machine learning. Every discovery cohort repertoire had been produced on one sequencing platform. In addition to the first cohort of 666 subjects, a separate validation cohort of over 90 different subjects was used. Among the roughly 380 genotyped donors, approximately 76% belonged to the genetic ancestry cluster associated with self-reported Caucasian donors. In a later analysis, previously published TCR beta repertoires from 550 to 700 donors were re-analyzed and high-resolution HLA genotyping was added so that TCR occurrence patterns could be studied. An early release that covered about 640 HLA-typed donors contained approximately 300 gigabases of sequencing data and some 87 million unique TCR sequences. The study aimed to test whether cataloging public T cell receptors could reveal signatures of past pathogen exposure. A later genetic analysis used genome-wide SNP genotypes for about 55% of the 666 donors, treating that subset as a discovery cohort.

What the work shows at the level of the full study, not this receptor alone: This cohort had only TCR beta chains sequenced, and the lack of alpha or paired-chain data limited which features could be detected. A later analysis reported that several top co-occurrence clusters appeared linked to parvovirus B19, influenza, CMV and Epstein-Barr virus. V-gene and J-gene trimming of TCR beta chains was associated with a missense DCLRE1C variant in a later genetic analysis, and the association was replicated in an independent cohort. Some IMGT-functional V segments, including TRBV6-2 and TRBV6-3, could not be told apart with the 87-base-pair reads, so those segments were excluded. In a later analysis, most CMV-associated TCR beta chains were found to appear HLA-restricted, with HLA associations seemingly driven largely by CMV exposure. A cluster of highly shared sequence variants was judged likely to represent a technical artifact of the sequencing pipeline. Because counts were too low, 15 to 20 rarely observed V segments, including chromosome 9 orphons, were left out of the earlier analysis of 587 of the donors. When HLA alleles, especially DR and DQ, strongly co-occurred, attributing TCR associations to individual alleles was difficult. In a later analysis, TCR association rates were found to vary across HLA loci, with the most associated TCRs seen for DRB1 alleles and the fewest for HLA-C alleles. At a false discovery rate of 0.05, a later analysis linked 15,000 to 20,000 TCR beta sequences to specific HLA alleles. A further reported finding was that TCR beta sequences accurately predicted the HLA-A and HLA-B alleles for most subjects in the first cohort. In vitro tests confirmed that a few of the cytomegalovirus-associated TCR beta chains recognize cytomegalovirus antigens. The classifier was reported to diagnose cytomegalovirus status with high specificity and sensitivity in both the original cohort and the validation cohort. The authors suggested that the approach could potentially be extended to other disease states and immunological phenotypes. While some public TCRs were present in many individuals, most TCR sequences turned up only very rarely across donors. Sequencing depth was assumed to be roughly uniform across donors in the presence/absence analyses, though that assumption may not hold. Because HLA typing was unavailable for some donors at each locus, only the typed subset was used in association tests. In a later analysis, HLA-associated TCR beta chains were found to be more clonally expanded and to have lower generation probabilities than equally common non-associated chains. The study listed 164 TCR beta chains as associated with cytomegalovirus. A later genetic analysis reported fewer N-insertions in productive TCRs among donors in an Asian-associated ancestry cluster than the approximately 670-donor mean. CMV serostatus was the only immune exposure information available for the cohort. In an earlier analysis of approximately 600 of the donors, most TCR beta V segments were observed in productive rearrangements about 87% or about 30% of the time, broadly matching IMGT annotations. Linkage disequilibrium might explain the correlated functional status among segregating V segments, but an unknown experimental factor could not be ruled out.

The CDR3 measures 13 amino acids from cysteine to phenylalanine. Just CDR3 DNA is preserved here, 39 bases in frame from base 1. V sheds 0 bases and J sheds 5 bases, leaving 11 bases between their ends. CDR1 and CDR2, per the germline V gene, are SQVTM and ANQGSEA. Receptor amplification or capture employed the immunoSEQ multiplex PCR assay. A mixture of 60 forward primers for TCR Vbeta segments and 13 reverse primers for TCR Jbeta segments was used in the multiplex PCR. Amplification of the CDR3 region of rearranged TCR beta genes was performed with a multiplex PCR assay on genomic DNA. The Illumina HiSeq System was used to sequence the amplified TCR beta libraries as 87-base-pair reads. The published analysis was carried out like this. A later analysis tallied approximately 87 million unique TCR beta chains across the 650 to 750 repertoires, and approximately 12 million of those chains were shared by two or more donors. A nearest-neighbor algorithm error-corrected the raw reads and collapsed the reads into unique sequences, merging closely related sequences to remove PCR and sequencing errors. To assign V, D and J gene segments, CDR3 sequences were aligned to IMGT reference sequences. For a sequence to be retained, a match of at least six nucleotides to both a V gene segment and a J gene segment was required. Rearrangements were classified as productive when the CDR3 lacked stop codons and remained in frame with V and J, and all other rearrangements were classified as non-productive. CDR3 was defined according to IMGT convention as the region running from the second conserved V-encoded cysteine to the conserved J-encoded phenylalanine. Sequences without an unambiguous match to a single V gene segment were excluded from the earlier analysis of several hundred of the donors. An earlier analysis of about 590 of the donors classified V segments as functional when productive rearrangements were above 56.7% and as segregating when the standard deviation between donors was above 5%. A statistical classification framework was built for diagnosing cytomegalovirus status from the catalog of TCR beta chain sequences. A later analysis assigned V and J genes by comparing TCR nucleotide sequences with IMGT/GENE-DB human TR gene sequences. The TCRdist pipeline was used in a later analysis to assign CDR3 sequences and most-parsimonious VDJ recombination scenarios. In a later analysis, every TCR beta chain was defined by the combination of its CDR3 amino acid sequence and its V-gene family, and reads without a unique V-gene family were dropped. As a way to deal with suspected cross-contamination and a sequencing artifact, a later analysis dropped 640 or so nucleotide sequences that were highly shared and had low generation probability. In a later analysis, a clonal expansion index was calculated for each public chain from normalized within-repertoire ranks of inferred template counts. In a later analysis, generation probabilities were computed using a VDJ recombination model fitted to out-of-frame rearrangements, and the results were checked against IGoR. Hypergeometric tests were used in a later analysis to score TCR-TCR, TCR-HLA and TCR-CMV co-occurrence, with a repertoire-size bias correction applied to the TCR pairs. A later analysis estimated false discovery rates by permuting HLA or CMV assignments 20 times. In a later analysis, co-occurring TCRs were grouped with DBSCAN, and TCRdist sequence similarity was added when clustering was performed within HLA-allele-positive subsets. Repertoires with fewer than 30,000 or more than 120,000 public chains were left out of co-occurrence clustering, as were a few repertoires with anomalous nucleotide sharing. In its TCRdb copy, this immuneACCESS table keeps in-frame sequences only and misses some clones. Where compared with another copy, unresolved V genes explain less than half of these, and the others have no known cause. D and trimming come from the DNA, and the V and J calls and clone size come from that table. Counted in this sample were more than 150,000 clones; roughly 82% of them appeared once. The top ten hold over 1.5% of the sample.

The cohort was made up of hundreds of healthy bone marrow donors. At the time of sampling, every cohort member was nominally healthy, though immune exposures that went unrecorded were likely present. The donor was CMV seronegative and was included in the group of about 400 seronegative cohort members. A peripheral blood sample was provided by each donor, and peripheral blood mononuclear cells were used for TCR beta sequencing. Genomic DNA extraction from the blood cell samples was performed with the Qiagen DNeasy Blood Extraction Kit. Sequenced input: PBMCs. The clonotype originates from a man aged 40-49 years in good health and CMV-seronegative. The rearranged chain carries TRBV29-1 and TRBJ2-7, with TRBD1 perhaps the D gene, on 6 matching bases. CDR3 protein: CSVEEQGSNEQYF. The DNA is TGCAGCGTTGAAGAGCAGGGGTCCAACGAGCAGTACTTC.